This T cell receptor (beta chain) was found in a study of post-analysis software for immune sequencing data. Study-wide points: Controls had lower frequencies than patients of about 5 TRBV segments, which included TRBV5-6, TRBV5-1 and TRBV20-1.

Unique-molecular-identifier-tagged TCR beta cDNA libraries were used. It was from approximately 0.91 to 9.4 million T cells that 500,000 or so cDNA molecules came. TCRdb independently ran MiXCR on the PCR reads; one entry per CDR3 protein. Of 700,000 to 900,000 distinct CDR3 sequences in the sample, more than 45% were seen once. CDR1 and CDR2 (germline): SNHLY, FYNNEI. The CDR3 totals 16 residues. V was cut by 6 bases and J by 0 bases, with 15 bases left in between. This clonotype was observed a few times. Its antigen is unidentified. The V and J genes are TRBV2 and TRBJ1-5; D is ambiguous. This clonotype was obtained from a girl aged 10 to 17 with multiple sclerosis. The sample taken for sequencing was blood. The CDR3 DNA follows: TGTGCCAGCAGAGCATCGCCCATTGTTAGCAATCAGCCCCAGCATTTT. It is translated as CASRASPIVSNQPQHF.